Presented here are 28 T cell receptor beta chains from one specimen sequenced in a study of T-cell reconstitution after alpha-beta-depleted transplantation in children. As it was prepared, the TCRbeta library received unique molecular identifiers. TCRdb re-called the PCR reads with MiXCR, one entry per CDR3 protein. The sample records hundreds of thousands of distinct CDR3 sequences, roughly 8.2% being singletons. This sample comprised PBMCs, mostly from graft donor cells, obtained 180 days after TCRalphabeta/CD19-depleted stem cell transplant. The receptors originated from a male patient aged 10 to 17 who had a stem cell transplant for acute lymphoblastic leukemia, so the T cells may come from the graft donor.

In this sample, this clonotype turned up many times. The gene calls are TRBV7-9 and TRBJ2-7; 9 nucleotides match TRBD1. Trimming removed 5 bases from V and 2 bases from J; junction bases left unmatched: 7. The CDR3 is 15 residues long. Germline CDR1 SEHNR, CDR2 FQNEAQ (reference sequence). For the CDR3, the DNA is TGTGCCAGCAGCCAACCGGGACAGGGTGCCTACGAGCAGTACTTC. Translating gives CASSQPGQGAYEQYF. Complete variable domain (other parts from reference TRBV7-9 and TRBJ2-7): DTGVSQNPRHKITKRGQNVTFRCDPISEHNRLYWYRQTLGQGPEFLTYFQNEAQLEKSRLLSDRFSAERPKGSFSTLEIQRTEQGDSAMYLCASSQPGQGAYEQYFGPGTRLTVT.

This clonotype has a count of ten or more. The chain links TRBV28 to TRBJ2-7; TRBD1 aligns across 11 bases. The junction had 7 bases not matched to a gene; V was cut back by 5 bases and J by 4 bases. CDR3 size: 15 residues. The germline V gene encodes CDR1 MDHEN and CDR2 SYDVKM. CDR3 bases: TGTGCCAGCAGTCCTTCCGGGACAGGGGGATACGAGCAGTACTTC. It encodes CASSPSGTGGYEQYF.

This clonotype was seen ten or more times. V usage is TRBV28 and J usage is TRBJ2-5; D gene ambiguous. V lost 1 base, J lost 3 bases, and 6 bases lay in between. The germline V gene has CDR1 MDHEN and CDR2 SYDVKM. The CDR3 contains 13 residues. The CDR3 here is CASSLLVKETQYF. The CDR3 nucleotides read TGTGCCAGCAGTTTATTGGTGAAAGAGACCCAGTACTTC.

This clonotype has ten or more counts. V is TRBV27 and J is TRBJ2-7; D possibly corresponds to TRBD2 (5 bases). CDR1 MNHEY and CDR2 SMNVEV come from the germline V gene (reference sequence). V was shortened by 5 bases and J by 2 bases, with 13 bases between the two germline ends. This CDR3 region has 14 residues. The CDR3 DNA reads as TGTGCCAGCAGTGACGCCGGGATGACCTACGAGCAGTACTTC. Protein product: CASSDAGMTYEQYF.

This clonotype turned up a few times. The chain joins TRBV12-3 or TRBV12-4 to TRBJ1-5; 7 bases agree with TRBD1. Losses at the gene ends were 1 base for V and 4 bases for J; bases not matched to a gene: 10. The CDR3 runs to 17 residues. The CDR3 nucleotides are TGTGCCAGCAGTTTAGAGACAGGGTGGCCTCTAAATCAGCCCCAGCATTTT. This encodes CASSLETGWPLNQPQHF.

The sample holds many counts of this clonotype. The V call is TRBV7-2, the J call TRBJ2-5; D not certain. This CDR3 has 13 amino acids. Germline V CDR1 and CDR2: SGHTA, FQGNSA. Between the trimmed V and J ends, which lost 5 bases and 6 bases, there was a span of 13 bases. For the CDR3, the DNA is TGTGCCAGCAGCCCTGGGAACGAGAAGACCCAGTACTTC. It translates to CASSPGNEKTQYF.

This clonotype occurred many times. The rearrangement uses TRBV5-8 and TRBJ2-5; 10 nucleotides align to TRBD1. With V trimmed by 1 base and J by 5 bases, 8 bases remained unmatched. The germline CDR1 and CDR2 sequences are SGHTS and YDEGEE. The CDR3 is 16 amino acids. CDR3 sequence reads: CASSLIPGQGRETQYF. CDR3 coding DNA: TGTGCCAGCAGCTTGATACCGGGACAGGGGAGGGAGACCCAGTACTTC. Together with reference TRBV5-8 and TRBJ2-5, the CDR3 gives the full variable domain: EAGVTQSPTHLIKTRGQQATLRCSPISGHTSVYWYQQALGLGLQFLLWYDEGEERNRGNFPPRFSGRQFPNYSSELNVNALELEDSALYLCASSLIPGQGRETQYFGPGTRLLVL.

This clonotype was recorded many times. The chain has TRBV3-1 and TRBJ2-1, with TRBD2 matching 10 bases. V lost 4 bases to trimming and J lost 3 bases; unmatched junction nucleotides: 6. The CDR3 has 16 amino acids. The V gene's germline CDR1 is LGHDT and CDR2 YNNKEL (reference sequence). The CDR3 DNA follows: TGTGCCAGCAGCCCTCTAGCGGGGGACCTCTACAATGAGCAGTTCTTC. This sequence encodes CASSPLAGDLYNEQFF.

For this clonotype: This may arise from a read error, as a much more abundant clone is one base away. The gene calls are TRBV12-3 or TRBV12-4 and TRBJ1-5; D gene ambiguous. The CDR3 totals 13 residues. The CDR3 region is CARSLEGRQPQHF. The CDR3 DNA follows: TGTGCCCGCAGTTTGGAGGGCAGGCAGCCCCAGCATTTT.

This clonotype was detected ten times or more. The chain recombines TRBV10-3 with TRBJ2-2, with D tentatively TRBD2 (5 bases). This CDR3 spans 18 amino acids. V lost 2 bases to trimming and J lost 3 bases, with 19 bases between them. Germline V gives CDR1 ENHRY, CDR2 SYGVKD. The CDR3 region has the DNA TGTGCCATCAGTGAGGGCAATCCTCTGGAGGCGGACACCGGGGAGCTGTTTTTT. Its protein product is CAISEGNPLEADTGELFF.

This clonotype was counted ten times or more. The chain couples TRBV6-2 or TRBV6-3 to TRBJ2-3; a weak D match, TRBD1 (6 bases). V gave up 8 bases and J gave up 4 bases, with 7 bases separating them. CDR1 MNHEY and CDR2 SVGEGT come from the germline V gene. This CDR3 has 11 residues. The CDR3 loop is CASGQSDTQYF. The CDR3 DNA follows: TGTGCCAGCGGACAGTCAGATACGCAGTATTTT.

This clonotype was observed many times. The CDR3 loop is CAISEGPGVETQYF. In DNA, the CDR3 is TGTGCCATCAGTGAAGGTCCAGGGGTGGAGACCCAGTACTTC. The chain employs TRBV10-3 and TRBJ2-5; D may be TRBD1 (6 bases). Trimming left V 3 bases short and J 5 bases short, with 13 bases between. This CDR3 region has 14 residues. Germline V gives CDR1 ENHRY, CDR2 SYGVKD.

This clonotype occurred many times. The rearrangement links TRBV7-9 to TRBJ2-3; no clear D. The germline CDR1 and CDR2 sequences are SEHNR and FQNEAQ (reference sequence). Trimming took 7 bases from V and 1 from J, leaving 9 bases between them. The CDR3 has 13 residues. This chain's CDR3 is CASKDLGTDTQYF. The CDR3 nucleotides read TGTGCCAGCAAGGATCTGGGCACAGATACGCAGTATTTT.

In the case of this clonotype: Given a much more abundant clone one base away, this may be a read error. The chain carries TRBV7-6 and TRBJ1-1, with D tentatively TRBD1 (6 bases). CDR3 size: 13 residues. Looked up from germline, CDR1 is SGHVS and CDR2 is FNYEAQ. Trimming cost V 6 bases and J 4 bases, with 12 bases left between them. DNA of the CDR3: TGTGCCAGCAGTTTCACACAGGGCACTGAAGCTTTCTTT. It is translated as CASSFTQGTEAFF.

The rearrangement uses TRBV5-6 and TRBJ2-5; the match to TRBD1 covers 7 bases. This CDR3 is 13 amino acids long. Germline trimming cut 3 bases from V and 4 bases from J; bases unmatched to any gene: 3. CDR1 SGHDT and CDR2 YYEEEE come from the germline V gene. CDR3 sequence: CASSSHRGETQYF. CDR3 nucleotides: TGTGCCAGCAGCTCTCACAGGGGAGAGACCCAGTACTTC.

This clonotype was seen many times. The gene calls are TRBV3-1 and TRBJ1-5; 7 positions match TRBD1. The CDR3 is 15 residues long. Germline lookup yields CDR1 LGHDT and CDR2 YNNKEL (reference sequence). V was clipped by 5 bases and J by 4 bases; unmatched bases: 8. CDR3 sequence: CASSIGTVRNQPQHF. The CDR3 DNA reads TGTGCCAGCAGCATAGGGACAGTTAGAAATCAGCCCCAGCATTTT.

There are many counts of this clonotype. The chain couples TRBV7-2 to TRBJ2-7, with TRBD2 matching over 16 bases. Looked up from germline, CDR1 is SGHTA and CDR2 is FQGNSA. J lost 6 bases, V lost 5 bases, and 4 bases had no gene match. This CDR3 region has 15 residues. CDR3 nucleotide sequence: TGTGCCAGCAGCCAGGGGACTAGCGGGGGGGCCGAGCAGTACTTC. It specifies CASSQGTSGGAEQYF.

This clonotype was seen ten or more times. Compared with germline, one end of the junction differs, possibly owing to a read error. The chain is built from TRBV7-7 and TRBJ1-1; 7 bases are a match to TRBD1. Germline V gene sequence: CDR1 SSHAT, CDR2 FNYEAQ (reference sequence). The CDR3 is 17 residues long. CDR3 in amino acids: CASSPLIPGTANTEAFF. The CDR3 bases are TGTGCTAGCAGCCCGCTTATCCCTGGGACAGCGAACACTGAAGCTTTCTTT.

The table lists this clonotype with many counts. V gene TRBV6-5 combines with J gene TRBJ2-3, with D maybe TRBD1 (6 bases). This CDR3 is built from 14 residues. Germline V CDR1 and CDR2: MNHEY, SVGAGI. With 2 bases removed from V and 6 bases from J, the gap between germline ends came to 12 bases. This chain's CDR3 is CASSYAIRGDTQYF. Here the CDR3 DNA reads TGTGCCAGCAGTTACGCCATTAGGGGGGATACGCAGTATTTT.

This clonotype was detected ten times or more. The CDR3 sequence: CSVDGTGQNTEAFF. The DNA of the CDR3 is TGCAGCGTGGATGGGACAGGGCAGAACACTGAAGCTTTCTTT. The chain uses TRBV29-1 and TRBJ1-1; TRBD1 agrees at 9 bases. J lost 1 base, V lost 6 bases, and 6 bases had no gene match. CDR1 and CDR2 from the germline V gene are SQVTM and ANQGSEA. The CDR3 is 14 residues long.

This clonotype was seen at least ten times. This chain links TRBV3-1 with TRBJ2-2; D not resolved. Trimming pared 4 bases from V and 5 bases from J, leaving 5 bases between. The germline V gene encodes CDR1 LGHDT and CDR2 YNNKEL (reference sequence). The CDR3 is 12 amino acids. CDR3 loop: CASSRLTGELFF. CDR3 DNA sequence: TGTGCCAGCAGCCGATTAACCGGGGAGCTGTTTTTT.

In this sample, this clonotype turned up many times. V is TRBV12-3 or TRBV12-4 and J is TRBJ2-7; 11 positions match TRBD1. The CDR3 has 14 residues. The V and J ends lost 6 bases and 6 bases, in that order; junction bases with no gene match: 7. The CDR3 region is CASSPHGTGGEQYF. The CDR3 DNA reads TGTGCCAGCAGCCCCCACGGGACAGGGGGCGAGCAGTACTTC.

The sample holds many counts of this clonotype. The V gene is TRBV20-1, the J gene TRBJ1-5, with D maybe TRBD1 (6 bases). Germline lookup yields CDR1 DFQATT and CDR2 SNEGSKA (reference sequence). This CDR3 is built from 13 residues. Trimming cost V 4 bases and J 2 bases, with 9 bases left between them. The CDR3 sequence is CSAIRQGNQPQHF. The CDR3 bases are TGCAGTGCTATTCGACAGGGCAATCAGCCCCAGCATTTT.

This clonotype was observed at least ten times. The chain is built from TRBV19 and TRBJ1-2; D unclear. Germline assignment: CDR1 LNHDA and CDR2 SQIVND (reference sequence). Trimming left V 2 bases short and J 4 bases short, with 11 bases between. The CDR3 has 14 amino acids. The CDR3 DNA reads TGTGCCAGTAGTATACGCTCAGGCGGCTATGGCTACACCTTC. Its translation: CASSIRSGGYGYTF.

In this sample, this clonotype turned up many times. The V and J genes are TRBV11-2 and TRBJ1-2, with D maybe TRBD1 (5 bases). Trimming pared 3 bases from V and 6 bases from J, leaving 14 bases between. CDR1 is SGHAT, CDR2 FQNNGV, per germline. The length of the CDR3 is 14 residues. DNA for the CDR3: TGTGCCAGCAGCTTGCCCCGGGACTCCCATGGCTACACCTTC. It is translated as CASSLPRDSHGYTF.

This clonotype was found many times. This rearrangement joins TRBV7-2 to TRBJ1-5, with 9 positions matching TRBD1. In germline, CDR1 is SGHTA, CDR2 FQGNSA. This CDR3 is built from 14 residues. With V trimmed by 6 bases and J by 6 bases, 6 bases remained unmatched. The CDR3 region is CASRRTGGVQPQHF. The CDR3 nucleotides are TGTGCCAGCAGGCGAACAGGGGGCGTTCAGCCCCAGCATTTT.

This clonotype has a count of ten or more. The rearrangement joins TRBV6-5 to TRBJ2-3; D not resolved. This CDR3 is 13 amino acids long. Trimming removed 7 bases from V and 1 base from J, with 9 bases in between. Germline V gene data show CDR1 as MNHEY and CDR2 as SVGAGI. The CDR3 region has the DNA TGTGCCAGCAACGAGCCTGGCACAGATACGCAGTATTTT. It codes for CASNEPGTDTQYF.

The sample holds many counts of this clonotype. The chain joins TRBV7-2 to TRBJ2-1; TRBD2 matches at 7 bases. The V and J ends lost 6 bases and 2 bases, in that order; junction bases with no gene match: 7. This CDR3 region has 15 residues. Germline V lookup: CDR1 SGHTA, CDR2 FQGNSA. Here the CDR3 reads CASRTRTRPYNEQFF. In nucleotides, the CDR3 is TGTGCCAGCAGGACCCGGACTAGGCCCTACAATGAGCAGTTCTTC. The full variable domain, with the rest looked up from reference TRBV7-2 and TRBJ2-1, is GAGVSQSPSNKVTEKGKDVELRCDPISGHTALYWYRQSLGQGLEFLIYFQGNSAPDKSGLPSDRFSAERTGGSVSTLTIQRTQQEDSAVYLCASRTRTRPYNEQFFGPGTRLTVL.